This TCR beta chain originates from a study of blood T cells in healthy people across ages. Study-wide points: Not knowing donor CMV status may have confounded expanded clonotype changes.

Primers used in a second PCR of about 7 to 12 cycles were a sample-barcoded 5' primer and a J-beta primer mix. From the 5' RACE reads, TCRdb called clonotypes with MiXCR, one entry per CDR3 protein. Of roughly 700,000 distinct CDR3 sequences in the sample, about 34% were seen once. Total RNA was isolated from each sample in quantities of at least 6 micrograms. The CDR3 consists of 14 residues. In germline, CDR1 is DFQATT, CDR2 SNEGSKA (reference sequence). V was shortened by 3 bases and J by 13 bases, with 22 bases between the two germline ends. This clonotype showed up just a few times. Its antigen is as yet unknown.

The sample consisted of blood. The TCR originated in an elderly woman in good health. This chain joins TRBV20-1 and TRBJ2-4, with a weak D call TRBD2 (5 bases). CDR3 sequence (DNA): TGCAGTGCTAGTTGGGAGTCCCTCCACAATGAGCAGTACTTC. Translated, it gives CSASWESLHNEQYF.